One and the same sample provided the 27 T cell receptor beta chains below, sequenced in a study of blood T cell repertoires in COVID-19 (dated by TCRdb to the early 2020s). Library preparation employed the immunoSEQ multiplex PCR assay. TCRdb limited this immuneACCESS table to in-frame rearrangements with V and J called. A share of clones is missing; checked studies link under half to unresolved V genes, and the rest is unexplained. This sample gives under 400,000 clones in total; approximately 90% of them show up just once. The ten largest clones represent around 1.6% of the sample. The sequenced sample was peripheral blood. The origin of the receptors is a woman aged 30 to 39 with COVID-19, enrolled during active disease.

The chain employs TRBV6-5 and TRBJ2-2, with TRBD1 identical over 10 bases. V was pared by 7 bases and J by 6 bases, with 8 bases of the junction left unmatched. Germline-derived CDR1 and CDR2 are MNHEY and SVGAGI. The CDR3 runs to 15 residues. The chain's CDR3 is CASNFGTGEPGELFF. CDR3 coding DNA: TGTGCCAGCAATTTCGGGACAGGGGAACCCGGGGAGCTGTTTTTT.

This chain uses TRBV5-3 with TRBJ1-1, with D possibly matching TRBD1 (6 bases). TRBV5-3 is an ORF; its function is uncertain. V was clipped by 4 bases and J by 4 bases, with 17 bases between them. This CDR3 contains 15 residues. This chain's CDR3 is CARSPRRGRITEAFF. Here the CDR3 DNA reads TGTGCCAGAAGCCCCCGAAGGGGGAGAATCACTGAAGCTTTCTTT.

A remark on this clone: Other DNA sequences from this sample encode an identical CDR3 as well. V usage is TRBV29-1 and J usage is TRBJ1-2, with 8 bases fitting TRBD1. The CDR3 length is 12 residues. CDR1 is SQVTM and CDR2 is ANQGSEA in the germline V gene. The V segment lost 3 bases and the J segment 4 bases; nucleotides outside the gene matches: 1. The CDR3 region has the DNA TGCAGCGTTGACAGGGGGCCCTATGGCTACACCTTC. Translating it yields CSVDRGPYGYTF.

The V and J genes are TRBV6-6 and TRBJ1-2; D is perhaps TRBD1 (5 bases). Trimming pared 5 bases from V and 8 bases from J, leaving 18 bases between. The germline V gene encodes CDR1 MNHNY and CDR2 SVGAGI (reference sequence). The CDR3 has 14 amino acids. Here the CDR3 DNA reads TGTGCCAGCAGTCGGGACCGCTATCGGGAGGGCTACACCTTC. Protein: CASSRDRYREGYTF.

The gene calls are TRBV24-1 and TRBJ2-1; D possibly corresponds to TRBD2 (6 bases). Trimming pared 3 bases from V and 3 bases from J, leaving 17 bases between. The CDR3 extends over 17 amino acids. CDR1 is KGHDR and CDR2 is SFDVKD in the germline V gene. CDR3 in DNA: TGTGCCACCAGTGATCTCCCCGGGACTCCCCGCTACAATGAGCAGTTCTTC. Encoded protein: CATSDLPGTPRYNEQFF.

The V gene is TRBV25-1, the J gene TRBJ1-2; 8 bases agree with TRBD1. With V trimmed by 9 bases and J by 4 bases, 4 bases remained unmatched. Germline V lookup: CDR1 MGHDK, CDR2 SYGVNS. The CDR3 consists of 12 residues. CDR3 sequence: CASGQGVYGYTF. CDR3 nucleotides: TGTGCCAGTGGACAGGGCGTCTATGGCTACACCTTC.

This clone was seen a handful of times. The chain uses TRBV4-1 and TRBJ1-2; 12 positions agree with TRBD1. With V trimmed by 0 bases and J by 2 bases, 7 bases remained unmatched. The CDR3 is 18 amino acids. Per germline, CDR1 MGHRA and CDR2 YSYEKL. The CDR3 coding sequence is TGCGCCAGCAGCCAAGATCGGGGACAGGGGGCCGCGAACTATGGCTACACCTTC. This encodes CASSQDRGQGAANYGYTF.

This clone has just a few counts. The rearrangement uses TRBV4-2 and TRBJ2-7; D is unclear. The CDR3 length is 16 residues. CDR1 is LGHNA and CDR2 is YNFKEQ in the germline V gene. Deletions cut 0 bases from V and 2 bases from J, with 14 bases between. Here the CDR3 DNA reads TGTGCCAGCAGCCAAGATCTTGAGGCAGCTACCTACGAGCAGTACTTC. This codes for CASSQDLEAATYEQYF.

The CDR3: CASSPGGGGRDTQYF. The CDR3 region has the DNA TGTGCCAGCAGCCCAGGGGGCGGGGGCAGGGATACGCAGTATTTT. The J gene is TRBJ2-3, the V gene TRBV7-9; a possible D gene is TRBD1 (8 bases). Trimming cost V 5 bases and J 6 bases, with 18 bases left between them. CDR3 length equals 15 residues. CDR1 and CDR2 from the germline V gene are SEHNR and FQNEAQ (reference sequence).

The genes are TRBV21-1 and TRBJ2-5; the table calls TRBD2, which could not be checked here. TRBV21-1 is annotated as a pseudogene. The CDR3 extends over 14 amino acids. The CDR3 spells CASPTRGEEETQYF. CDR3 bases: TGTGCCAGCCCCACGCGGGGGGAGGAAGAGACCCAGTACTTC.

The chain is built from TRBV19 and TRBJ2-2; D perhaps matches TRBD2 (5 bases). Per the germline V gene, CDR1 is LNHDA and CDR2 is SQIVND (reference sequence). Trimming removed 0 bases at V and 4 bases at J, with 15 bases between. The CDR3 has 17 amino acids. The DNA of the CDR3 is TGTGCCAGTAGTATAGATATCGCTAGCCGTGGCACCGGGGAGCTGTTTTTT. It translates to CASSIDIASRGTGELFF.

The chain carries TRBV28 and TRBJ2-3, with TRBD2 matching over 8 bases. The CDR3 runs to 14 residues. V was pared by 5 bases and J by 4 bases, with 5 bases of the junction left unmatched. Germline V gives CDR1 MDHEN, CDR2 SYDVKM. The CDR3 reads CASSPGLAADTQYF. The CDR3 DNA follows: TGTGCCAGCAGTCCCGGACTAGCTGCAGATACGCAGTATTTT.

The V and J genes are TRBV12-5 and TRBJ1-5; D remains ambiguous. CDR3 length equals 11 residues. V was cut by 6 bases and J by 6 bases, with 6 bases left in between. The germline V gene encodes CDR1 LGHNT and CDR2 FRNRAP. CDR3 residues: CASGPGQPQHF. The CDR3 region has the DNA TGTGCTAGTGGACCGGGTCAGCCCCAGCATTTT.

The chain links TRBV6-2 or TRBV6-3 to TRBJ2-4; 8 nucleotides line up with TRBD2. The trim removed 4 bases at V and 0 bases at J, leaving 5 bases unmatched. The germline V gene encodes CDR1 MNHEY and CDR2 SVGEGT. This CDR3 comprises 16 residues. The CDR3 is CASSSPGLVAKNIQYF. Here the CDR3 DNA reads TGTGCCAGCAGTTCTCCGGGACTAGTAGCCAAAAACATTCAGTACTTC.

The V gene is TRBV15, the J gene TRBJ1-1; 7 bases map to TRBD1. The CDR3 runs 14 residues. Germline-derived CDR1 and CDR2 are LNHNV and YYDKDF (reference sequence). V dropped 1 base and J dropped 7; count of bases not matched to a gene: 6. In DNA form, the CDR3 reads TGTGCCACCAGCAGAGCCGGGACAGCGGATGAAGCTTTCTTT. Its translation is CATSRAGTADEAFF. Drawing the rest from reference TRBV15 and TRBJ1-1, the complete variable domain is DAMVIQNPRYQVTQFGKPVTLSCSQTLNHNVMYWYQQKSSQAPKLLFHYYDKDFNNEADTPDNFQSRRPNTSFCFLDIRSPGLGDTAMYLCATSRAGTADEAFFGQGTRLTVV.

The rearrangement links TRBV20-1 to TRBJ1-4; 7 bases map to TRBD1. J lost 2 bases, V lost 3 bases, and 21 bases had no gene match. In germline, CDR1 is DFQATT, CDR2 SNEGSKA (reference sequence). CDR3 length: 20 residues. The CDR3 sequence is CSASRDRATNRDSTNEKLFF. CDR3 DNA: TGCAGTGCTAGTAGAGACCGGGCGACGAACCGGGACAGCACTAATGAAAAACTGTTTTTT.

In this sample, this clone turned up once. This chain joins TRBV5-4 and TRBJ1-2; D unresolved. This CDR3 is built from 14 residues. Between the trimmed V and J ends, which lost 4 bases and 2 bases, there was a span of 12 bases. The germline V gene has CDR1 SGHNT and CDR2 YYREEE (reference sequence). Written as DNA, the CDR3 is TGTGCCAGCAGCCCTCTCCCCGGGAACTATGGCTACACCTTC. Translated, it gives CASSPLPGNYGYTF.

The chain recombines TRBV7-8 with TRBJ1-4; 10 bases line up with TRBD1. CDR3 length equals 14 residues. Germline values: CDR1 SGHVS, CDR2 FQNEAQ. Trimming removed 5 bases from V and 7 bases from J; junction bases left unmatched: 4. In DNA, the CDR3 is TGTGCCAGCAGCCGAGGACAGGGGGGTGAAAAACTGTTTTTT. This gives the protein CASSRGQGGEKLFF.

The CDR3 DNA follows: TGTGCCAGCAGCTTACTACCTCAGGCCCCGAACACTGAAGCTTTCTTT. This sequence encodes CASSLLPQAPNTEAFF. The V and J genes are TRBV7-9 and TRBJ1-1; unclear D gene. Germline loops: CDR1 SEHNR, CDR2 FQNEAQ (reference sequence). Trimming shortened V by 2 bases and J by 1 base, and 14 bases separated the two germline ends. This CDR3 contains 16 residues.

The gene calls are TRBV7-2 and TRBJ2-7, with a weak D call TRBD1 (6 bases). Germline values: CDR1 SGHTA, CDR2 FQGNSA. The germline V and J ends were trimmed by 5 bases and 10 bases, with 21 bases remaining between them. The CDR3 has 14 residues. CDR3 amino acids: CASSAPGHRVSQYF. Here the CDR3 DNA reads TGTGCCAGCAGCGCCCCGGGACACCGAGTGAGTCAGTACTTC.

The chain couples TRBV4-2 to TRBJ2-1; D might be TRBD2 (5 bases). Germline V lookup: CDR1 LGHNA, CDR2 YNFKEQ. The V end was cut by 1 base, the J end by 0 bases, with 13 bases between. The CDR3 loop spans 17 amino acids. The CDR3 DNA reads TGTGCCAGCAGCCAAGCATTAGGACTGATCTCCTACAATGAGCAGTTCTTC. Protein: CASSQALGLISYNEQFF.

V and J are TRBV27 and TRBJ2-7, with 7 bases lining up with TRBD1. V shed 3 bases, J shed 2 bases, and the junction held 10 bases outside the gene matches. Germline V gene data show CDR1 as MNHEY and CDR2 as SMNVEV (reference sequence). This CDR3 has 16 amino acids. CDR3 loop: CASSLRTGTVPYEQYF. The DNA of the CDR3 is TGTGCCAGCAGTTTGAGAACAGGGACAGTCCCCTACGAGCAGTACTTC.

This clone was recorded once. This chain links TRBV7-9 with TRBJ2-7; 7 nucleotides match TRBD1. J was trimmed by 4 bases and V by 5 bases; bases with no gene match: 8. Looked up from germline, CDR1 is SEHNR and CDR2 is FQNEAQ (reference sequence). The CDR3 is 14 amino acids. CDR3 protein: CASSPRDRAYEQYF. DNA for the CDR3: TGTGCCAGCAGCCCCCGCGACAGGGCGTACGAGCAGTACTTC.

This chain connects TRBV5-4 to TRBJ1-1, with 7 bases aligning to TRBD1. The CDR3 sequence is 14 residues long. Germline V gene sequence: CDR1 SGHNT, CDR2 YYREEE (reference sequence). Trimming cost V 4 bases and J 6 bases; bases outside gene matches: 9. CDR3 nucleotide sequence: TGTGCCAGCAGCACTAAACAGGGGCTGCCTGAAGCTTTCTTT. Amino acids: CASSTKQGLPEAFF.

This clone was seen more than once but under ten times. The chain combines TRBV9 with TRBJ2-1; 8 bases map to TRBD1. The germline V gene has CDR1 SGDLS and CDR2 YYNGEE. The V gene end was trimmed by 6 bases and the J gene end by 8 bases; junction bases not matched to a gene: 10. This CDR3 is 14 amino acids long. CDR3 sequence: CASTLGTGVHEQFF. In DNA form, the CDR3 reads TGTGCCAGCACGCTAGGGACAGGAGTTCATGAGCAGTTCTTC.

CDR3 sequence: CASSPDDRGSEKLFF. In DNA form, the CDR3 reads TGTGCCAGCAGCCCGGACGACAGGGGGTCTGAAAAACTGTTTTTT. The V gene is TRBV4-2, the J gene TRBJ1-4; 9 nucleotides agree with TRBD1. The CDR3 runs to 15 residues. The germline V gene has CDR1 LGHNA and CDR2 YNFKEQ. The J segment lost 7 bases and the V segment lost 4 bases, leaving 7 bases of the junction unmatched.

The V and J genes are TRBV7-2 and TRBJ1-1; TRBD1 might be the D (5 bases). The CDR3 sequence is 14 residues long. Germline values: CDR1 SGHTA, CDR2 FQGNSA. V lost 5 bases to trimming and J lost 1 base, with 11 bases between them. The CDR3 DNA reads as TGTGCCAGCAGCCGGGGGGGGAGGAACACTGAAGCTTTCTTT. Translated, it gives CASSRGGRNTEAFF.